These 14 T cell receptor beta chains were all obtained from the same sample, sequenced in a study of T cell responses to AZD1222 COVID-19 vaccine. Assay used: immunoSEQ multiplex PCR; TCRdb lists only in-frame clones, some missing. The table records about 130,000 clones, 70% to 90% of them present only once. Sequencing was performed on peripheral blood, taken 28 days after the second AZD1222 dose. These receptors all stem from an adult who received the AZD1222 COVID-19 vaccine.

This clone occurred many times. The genes are TRBV7-8 and TRBJ1-1; perhaps TRBD1 as D (5 bases). This CDR3 is built from 15 residues. CDR1 and CDR2 from the germline V gene are SGHVS and FQNEAQ. With 1 base removed from V and 6 bases from J, the gap between germline ends came to 15 bases. CDR3 DNA sequence: TGTGCCAGCAGCTTAGGTGGGGGATTGTATTCTGAAGCTTTCTTT. This codes for CASSLGGGLYSEAFF. The whole variable domain, remainder taken from reference TRBV7-8 and TRBJ1-1, is GAGVSQSPRYKVAKRGQDVALRCDPISGHVSLFWYQQALGQGPEFLTYFQNEAQLDKSGLPSDRFFAERPEGSVSTLKIQRTQQEDSAVYLCASSLGGGLYSEAFFGQGTRLTVV.

This chain connects TRBV19 to TRBJ1-5, with 10 positions matching TRBD1. The CDR3 has 17 amino acids. After removal of 5 bases from V and 0 bases from J, the junction contained 7 bases not matched to a gene. The V gene's germline CDR1 is LNHDA and CDR2 SQIVND (reference sequence). CDR3 sequence (DNA): TGTGCCAGTAGTTTAGGACAGGGGGTAGTTAGCAATCAGCCCCAGCATTTT. This encodes CASSLGQGVVSNQPQHF.

This chain connects TRBV2 to TRBJ1-2; possible D gene TRBD1, 6 bases. The germline V gene encodes CDR1 SNHLY and CDR2 FYNNEI. The CDR3 sequence is 14 residues long. V was cut by 6 bases and J by 4 bases, with 15 bases left in between. The CDR3 sequence: CASRRTETFYGYTF. The CDR3 bases are TGTGCCAGCAGGAGGACAGAAACGTTCTATGGCTACACCTTC. Drawing the rest from reference TRBV2 and TRBJ1-2, the complete variable domain is EPEVTQTPSHQVTQMGQEVILRCVPISNHLYFYWYRQILGQKVEFLVSFYNNEISEKSEIFDDQFSVERPDGSNFTLKIRSTKLEDSAMYFCASRRTETFYGYTFGSGTRLTVV.

This rearrangement joins TRBV23-1 to TRBJ2-3, with D unresolved. TRBV23-1 is flagged as an ORF with uncertain function. Trimming shortened V by 6 bases and J by 5 bases, and 9 bases separated the two germline ends. The CDR3 is 12 residues long. The CDR3 sequence: CASRKGGDTQYF. The CDR3 DNA reads TGCGCCAGCAGAAAGGGTGGAGATACGCAGTATTTT.

V is TRBV5-4 and J is TRBJ2-3, with TRBD1 as a possible D gene (6 bases). Germline CDR1 and CDR2: SGHNT and YYREEE (reference sequence). This CDR3 region has 13 residues. Deletions cut 2 bases from V and 4 bases from J, with 8 bases between. The CDR3 spells CASSLQGPDTQYF. The CDR3 DNA sequence: TGTGCCAGCAGCTTACAGGGTCCAGATACGCAGTATTTT.

J is TRBJ2-7 and V is TRBV5-6, with D perhaps matching TRBD1 (8 bases). Deletions cut 1 base from V and 3 bases from J, with 23 bases between. Germline V gives CDR1 SGHDT, CDR2 YYEEEE. The CDR3 length is 18 residues. CDR3 loop: CASSLRDYPGGGRYEQYF. The CDR3 DNA follows: TGTGCCAGCAGCTTGAGGGACTACCCAGGGGGCGGTCGCTACGAGCAGTACTTC. The whole variable domain, filled in from reference TRBV5-6 and TRBJ2-7, reads DAGVTQSPTHLIKTRGQQVTLRCSPKSGHDTVSWYQQALGQGPQFIFQYYEEEERQRGNFPDRFSGHQFPNYSSELNVNALLLGDSALYLCASSLRDYPGGGRYEQYFGPGTRLTVT.

The J gene is TRBJ2-1, the V gene TRBV5-4; D possibly corresponds to TRBD2 (6 bases). V was clipped by 0 bases and J by 1 base, with 8 bases between them. This CDR3 has 15 amino acids. Germline V CDR1 and CDR2: SGHNT, YYREEE (reference sequence). CDR3 nucleotide sequence: TGTGCCAGCAGCTTGGATAGCGGATCCTACAATGAGCAGTTCTTC. Its translation: CASSLDSGSYNEQFF. Full variable domain (outside the CDR3, taken from reference TRBV5-4 and TRBJ2-1): ETGVTQSPTHLIKTRGQQVTLRCSSQSGHNTVSWYQQALGQGPQFIFQYYREEENGRGNFPPRFSGLQFPNYSSELNVNALELDDSALYLCASSLDSGSYNEQFFGPGTRLTVL.

The chain is built from TRBV4-1 and TRBJ1-4; 9 nucleotides line up with TRBD1. This CDR3 contains 16 residues. V lost 2 bases and J lost 5; bases outside the gene matches: 6. Looked up from germline, CDR1 is MGHRA and CDR2 is YSYEKL. CDR3 nucleotides: TGCGCCAGCAGCCAAACCGGGACAGGGCTGAATGAAAAACTGTTTTTT. Protein: CASSQTGTGLNEKLFF.

The gene calls are TRBV7-9 and TRBJ2-3; 9 bases agree with TRBD2. The V segment lost 5 bases and the J segment 2 bases; nucleotides outside the gene matches: 8. In germline, CDR1 is SEHNR, CDR2 FQNEAQ (reference sequence). The CDR3 has 16 residues. This chain's CDR3 is CASSAHSGGTTDTQYF. CDR3 nucleotides: TGTGCCAGCAGCGCCCATAGCGGGGGAACCACAGATACGCAGTATTTT.

V gene TRBV19 combines with J gene TRBJ1-6; D remains ambiguous. The CDR3 totals 14 residues. Germline V gene lookup returns CDR1 LNHDA and CDR2 SQIVND (reference sequence). Trimming removed 1 base at V and 14 bases at J, with 15 bases between. CDR3 sequence (DNA): TGTGCCAGTAGTATAGGGGAAAAGGGCTTAGCCCTCCACTTT. Translation: CASSIGEKGLALHF.

The rearrangement joins TRBV5-1 to TRBJ1-1; D not certain. CDR1 is SGHRS and CDR2 is YFSETQ in the germline V gene. With 0 bases removed from V and 5 bases from J, the gap between germline ends came to 14 bases. This CDR3 has 15 amino acids. The CDR3 here is CASSLVGGPLTEAFF. The CDR3 bases are TGCGCCAGCAGCTTGGTCGGCGGACCCTTAACTGAAGCTTTCTTT.

The gene calls are TRBV6-2 or TRBV6-3 and TRBJ2-1, with TRBD1 as a possible D gene (7 bases). Germline V gene sequence: CDR1 MNHEY, CDR2 SVGEGT. This CDR3 has 14 amino acids. Trimming cost V 0 bases and J 8 bases, with 11 bases left between them. The CDR3 here is CASSYSSGGYEQFF. In DNA, the CDR3 is TGTGCCAGCAGTTACTCGTCAGGGGGGTATGAGCAGTTCTTC.

The chain couples TRBV9 to TRBJ2-3; no definite D call. The CDR3 is 14 amino acids. V gave up 0 bases and J gave up 0 bases, with 5 bases separating them. Germline CDR1 is SGDLS and CDR2 is YYNGEE. CDR3 in amino acids: CASSVEGSTDTQYF. The CDR3 coding sequence is TGTGCCAGCAGCGTAGAGGGCAGCACAGATACGCAGTATTTT. Looking up the rest from reference TRBV9 and TRBJ2-3 gives the full variable domain: DSGVTQTPKHLITATGQRVTLRCSPRSGDLSVYWYQQSLDQGLQFLIQYYNGEERAKGNILERFSAQQFPDLHSELNLSSLELGDSALYFCASSVEGSTDTQYFGPGTRLTVL.

This clone came up once. The chain combines TRBV19 with TRBJ2-7, with D hard to call. Deletions cut 7 bases from V and 0 bases from J, with 7 bases between. The CDR3 has 12 residues. CDR1 is LNHDA and CDR2 is SQIVND in the germline V gene (reference sequence). CDR3: CASKGGSYEQYF. CDR3 nucleotides: TGTGCCAGTAAGGGCGGCTCCTACGAGCAGTACTTC.